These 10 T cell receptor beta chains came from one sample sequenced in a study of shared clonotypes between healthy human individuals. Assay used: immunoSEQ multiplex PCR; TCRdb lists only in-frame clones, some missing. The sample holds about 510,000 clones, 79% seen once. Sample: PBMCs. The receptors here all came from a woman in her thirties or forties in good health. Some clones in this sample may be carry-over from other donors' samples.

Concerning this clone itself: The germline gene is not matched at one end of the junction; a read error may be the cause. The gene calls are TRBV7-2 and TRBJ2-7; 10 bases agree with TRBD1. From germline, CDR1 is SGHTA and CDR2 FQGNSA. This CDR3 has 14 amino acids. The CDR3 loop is CATSPGTGVHEQYF. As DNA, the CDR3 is TGTGCCACCAGCCCGGGGACAGGGGTCCACGAGCAGTACTTC.

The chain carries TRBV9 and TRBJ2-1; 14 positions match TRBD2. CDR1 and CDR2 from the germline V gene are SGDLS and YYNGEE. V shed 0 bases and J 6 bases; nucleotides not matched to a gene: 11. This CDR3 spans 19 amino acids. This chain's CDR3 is CASSVALGTSGSLSNEQFF. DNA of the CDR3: TGTGCCAGCAGCGTAGCCCTGGGGACTAGCGGGAGTCTAAGCAATGAGCAGTTCTTC.

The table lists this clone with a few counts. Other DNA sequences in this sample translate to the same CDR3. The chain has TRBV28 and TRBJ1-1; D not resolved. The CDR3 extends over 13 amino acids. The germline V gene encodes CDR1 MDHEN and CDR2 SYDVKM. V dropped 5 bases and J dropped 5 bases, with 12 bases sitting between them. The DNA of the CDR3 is TGTGCCAGCAGTCCGCCGCGGGGTACTGAAGCTTTCTTT. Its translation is CASSPPRGTEAFF.

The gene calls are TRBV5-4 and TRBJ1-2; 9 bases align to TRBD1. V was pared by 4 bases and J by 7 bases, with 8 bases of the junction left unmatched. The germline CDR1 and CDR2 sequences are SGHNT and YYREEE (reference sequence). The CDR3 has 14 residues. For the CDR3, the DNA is TGTGCCAGCAGCCGTCCCGGGACAGGGTTTGGCTACACCTTC. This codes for CASSRPGTGFGYTF.

CDR3 in DNA: TGTGCCATCAGTGAGGCGGTCAGGGGATCTGGCTACACCTTC. It translates to CAISEAVRGSGYTF. The gene calls are TRBV10-3 and TRBJ1-2, with D perhaps matching TRBD1 (6 bases). The V and J ends lost 2 bases and 7 bases respectively, with 14 bases between them. Germline V gives CDR1 ENHRY, CDR2 SYGVKD. The CDR3 sequence is 14 residues long.

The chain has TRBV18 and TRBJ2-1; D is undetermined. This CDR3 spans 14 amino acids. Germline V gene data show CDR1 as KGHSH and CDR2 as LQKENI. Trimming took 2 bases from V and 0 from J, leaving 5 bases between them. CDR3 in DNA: TGTGCCAGCTCACCAGAGGTCTCCTACAATGAGCAGTTCTTC. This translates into CASSPEVSYNEQFF.

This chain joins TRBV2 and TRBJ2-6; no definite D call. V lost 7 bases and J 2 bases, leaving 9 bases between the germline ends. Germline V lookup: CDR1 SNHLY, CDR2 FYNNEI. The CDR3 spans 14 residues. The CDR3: CASNSGTGANVLTF. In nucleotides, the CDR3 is TGTGCCAGCAATAGTGGGACTGGGGCCAACGTCCTGACTTTC.

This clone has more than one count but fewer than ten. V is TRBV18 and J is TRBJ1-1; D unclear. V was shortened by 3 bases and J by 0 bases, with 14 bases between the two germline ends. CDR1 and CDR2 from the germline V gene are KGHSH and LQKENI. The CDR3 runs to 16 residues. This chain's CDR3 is CASSPLTISLNTEAFF. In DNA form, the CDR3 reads TGTGCCAGCTCACCCCTAACTATTTCATTGAACACTGAAGCTTTCTTT.

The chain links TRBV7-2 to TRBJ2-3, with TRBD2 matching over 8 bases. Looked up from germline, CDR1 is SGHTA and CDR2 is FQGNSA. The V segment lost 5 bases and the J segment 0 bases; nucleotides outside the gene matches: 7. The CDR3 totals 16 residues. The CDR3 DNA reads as TGTGCCAGCAGCCCGCCGGGACTAGGGAGCACAGATACGCAGTATTTT. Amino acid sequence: CASSPPGLGSTDTQYF.

The chain's CDR3 is CASSPREVDTQYF. The CDR3 nucleotides are TGTGCCAGCTCACCACGGGAAGTGGATACGCAGTATTTT. The chain links TRBV18 to TRBJ2-3; D not resolved. Per germline, CDR1 KGHSH and CDR2 LQKENI. With 1 base removed from V and 6 bases from J, the gap between germline ends came to 8 bases. The CDR3 runs to 13 residues.